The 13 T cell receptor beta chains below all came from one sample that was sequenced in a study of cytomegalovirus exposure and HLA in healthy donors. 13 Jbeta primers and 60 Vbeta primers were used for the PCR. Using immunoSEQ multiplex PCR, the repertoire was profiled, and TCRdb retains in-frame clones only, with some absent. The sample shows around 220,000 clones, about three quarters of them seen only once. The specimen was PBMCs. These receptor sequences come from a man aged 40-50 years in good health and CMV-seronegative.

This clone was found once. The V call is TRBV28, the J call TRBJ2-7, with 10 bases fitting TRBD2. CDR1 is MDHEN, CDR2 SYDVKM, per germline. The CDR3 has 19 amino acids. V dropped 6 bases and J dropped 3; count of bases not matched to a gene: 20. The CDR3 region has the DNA TGTGCCAGCAGCTCATCCATCCTCTATAGCGGGAGGACTTACTACGAGCAGTACTTC. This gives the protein CASSSSILYSGRTYYEQYF. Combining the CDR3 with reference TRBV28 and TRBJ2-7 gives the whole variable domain DVKVTQSSRYLVKRTGEKVFLECVQDMDHENMFWYRQDPGLGLRLIYFSYDVKMKEKGDIPEGYSVSREKKERFSLILESASTNQTSMYLCASSSSILYSGRTYYEQYFGPGTRLTVT.

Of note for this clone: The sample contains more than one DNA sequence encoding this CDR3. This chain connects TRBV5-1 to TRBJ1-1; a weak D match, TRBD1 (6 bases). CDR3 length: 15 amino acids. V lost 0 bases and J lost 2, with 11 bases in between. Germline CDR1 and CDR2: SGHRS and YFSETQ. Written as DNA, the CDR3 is TGCGCCAGCAGCTTGGAGCCAGGGGCAAACACTGAAGCTTTCTTT. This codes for CASSLEPGANTEAFF.

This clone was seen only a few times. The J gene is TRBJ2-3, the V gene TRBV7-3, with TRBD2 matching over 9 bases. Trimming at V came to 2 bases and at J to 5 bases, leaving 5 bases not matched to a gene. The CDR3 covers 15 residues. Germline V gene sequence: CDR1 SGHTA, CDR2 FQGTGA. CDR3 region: CASSLGGGALDTQYF. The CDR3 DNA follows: TGTGCCAGCAGCTTAGGCGGGGGGGCCTTAGATACGCAGTATTTT.

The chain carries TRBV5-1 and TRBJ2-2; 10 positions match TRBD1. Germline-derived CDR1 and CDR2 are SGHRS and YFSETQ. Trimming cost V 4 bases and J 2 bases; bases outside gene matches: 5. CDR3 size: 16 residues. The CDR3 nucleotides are TGCGCCAGCAGCCAAAGGACAGGGGGAAACACCGGGGAGCTGTTTTTT. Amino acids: CASSQRTGGNTGELFF.

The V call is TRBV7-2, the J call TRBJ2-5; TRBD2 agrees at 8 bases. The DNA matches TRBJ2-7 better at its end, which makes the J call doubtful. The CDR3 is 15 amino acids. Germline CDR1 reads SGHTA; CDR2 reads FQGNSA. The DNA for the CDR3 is TGTGCCAGCAGCTCTAGCGGGCTTAGCTCCTACGAGCAGTACTTC. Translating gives CASSSSGLSSYEQYF.

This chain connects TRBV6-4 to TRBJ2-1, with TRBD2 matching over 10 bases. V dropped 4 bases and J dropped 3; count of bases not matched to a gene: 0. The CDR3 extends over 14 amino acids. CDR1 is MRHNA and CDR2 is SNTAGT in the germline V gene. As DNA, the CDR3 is TGTGCCAGCAGTGTAGCGGGAGGCTACAATGAGCAGTTCTTC. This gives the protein CASSVAGGYNEQFF.

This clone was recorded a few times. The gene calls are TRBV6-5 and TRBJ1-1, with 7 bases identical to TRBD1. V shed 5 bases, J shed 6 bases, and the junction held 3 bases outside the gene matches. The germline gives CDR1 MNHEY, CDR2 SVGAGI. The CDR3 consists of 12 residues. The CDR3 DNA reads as TGTGCCAGCAGTACGACAGGGTCTGAAGCTTTCTTT. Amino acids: CASSTTGSEAFF.

CDR3 in amino acids: CASSLKGITEAFF. The CDR3 nucleotides are TGTGCCAGCAGCTTAAAGGGGATCACTGAAGCTTTCTTT. This chain connects TRBV7-9 to TRBJ1-1; D possibly corresponds to TRBD1 (5 bases). This CDR3 spans 13 amino acids. Germline CDR1 SEHNR, CDR2 FQNEAQ (reference sequence). V was clipped by 2 bases and J by 4 bases, with 8 bases between them.

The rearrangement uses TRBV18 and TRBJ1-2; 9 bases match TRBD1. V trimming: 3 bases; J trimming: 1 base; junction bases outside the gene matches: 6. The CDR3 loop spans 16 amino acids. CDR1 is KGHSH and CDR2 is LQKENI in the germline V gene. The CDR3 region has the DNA TGTGCCAGCTCACCCTCGACAGGGGGAATTAACTATGGCTACACCTTC. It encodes CASSPSTGGINYGYTF.

This CDR3 reads CASSPGSQHYEQYF. The CDR3 bases are TGTGCCAGCTCACCCGGGTCGCAACACTACGAGCAGTACTTC. The V call is TRBV18, the J call TRBJ2-7; unclear D gene. Trimming left V 3 bases short and J 3 bases short, with 12 bases between. Germline CDR1 and CDR2: KGHSH and LQKENI. The CDR3 sequence is 14 residues long.

CDR3 DNA sequence: TGTGCCAGCAGCCAAGATCTTACGGGACTAGCGGGCTACAATGAGCAGTTCTTC. Translating gives CASSQDLTGLAGYNEQFF. The chain is built from TRBV4-2 and TRBJ2-1, with 12 bases that match TRBD2. This CDR3 is built from 18 residues. The germline V gene has CDR1 LGHNA and CDR2 YNFKEQ. V gave up 0 bases and J gave up 3 bases; unmatched junction bases: 6.

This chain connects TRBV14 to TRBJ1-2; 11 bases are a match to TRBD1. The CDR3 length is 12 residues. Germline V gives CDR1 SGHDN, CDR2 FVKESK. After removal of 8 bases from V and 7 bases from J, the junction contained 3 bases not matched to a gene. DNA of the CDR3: TGTGCCAGCGGACAGGGGGCGAGTGGCTACACCTTC. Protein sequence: CASGQGASGYTF.

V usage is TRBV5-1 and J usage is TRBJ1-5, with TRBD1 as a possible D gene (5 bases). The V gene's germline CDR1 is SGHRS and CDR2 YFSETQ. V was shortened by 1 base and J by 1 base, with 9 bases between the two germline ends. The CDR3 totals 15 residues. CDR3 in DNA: TGCGCCAGCAGCTTGAGTGCAGGGAGCAATCAGCCCCAGCATTTT. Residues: CASSLSAGSNQPQHF.